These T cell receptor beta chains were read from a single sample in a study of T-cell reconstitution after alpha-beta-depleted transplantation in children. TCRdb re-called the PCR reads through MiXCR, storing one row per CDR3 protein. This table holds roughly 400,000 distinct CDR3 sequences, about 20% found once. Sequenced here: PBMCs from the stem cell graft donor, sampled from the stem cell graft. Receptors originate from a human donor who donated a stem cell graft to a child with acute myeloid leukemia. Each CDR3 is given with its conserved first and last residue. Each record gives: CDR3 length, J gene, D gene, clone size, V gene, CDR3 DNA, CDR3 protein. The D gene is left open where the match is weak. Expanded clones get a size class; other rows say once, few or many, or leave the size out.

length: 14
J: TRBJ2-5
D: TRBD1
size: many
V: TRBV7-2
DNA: TGTGCCAGCAGCCAGGGACAGGGCCAAGAGACCCAGTACTTC
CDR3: CASSQGQGQETQYF

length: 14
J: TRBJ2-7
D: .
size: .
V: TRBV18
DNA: TGTGCCAGCTCACCACCAGGGAGCTTCTACGAGCAGTACTTC
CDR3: CASSPPGSFYEQYF

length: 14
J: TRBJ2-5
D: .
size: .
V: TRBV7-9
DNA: TGTGCCAGCAGCATCGGTGGACGAGGTGGGACCCAGTACTTC
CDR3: CASSIGGRGGTQYF

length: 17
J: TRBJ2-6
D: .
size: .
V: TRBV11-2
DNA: TGTGCCAGCAGCTTAGATCACAGGGTGAGAGTGGCCAACGTCCTGACTTTC
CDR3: CASSLDHRVRVANVLTF

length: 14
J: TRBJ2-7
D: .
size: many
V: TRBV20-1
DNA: TGCAGTGCTAATGGGGAAATGGCCTCCTACGAGCAGTACTTC
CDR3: CSANGEMASYEQYF

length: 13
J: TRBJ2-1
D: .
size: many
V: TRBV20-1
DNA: TGCAGTGCTAGAAGCGGGTACTACAATGAGCAGTTCTTC
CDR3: CSARSGYYNEQFF

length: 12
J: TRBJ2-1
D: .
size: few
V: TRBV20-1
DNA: TGCAGTGCGGGGAAGGGTTTCAATGAGCAGTTCTTC
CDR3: CSAGKGFNEQFF

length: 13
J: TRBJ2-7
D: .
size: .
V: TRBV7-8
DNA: TGTGCCAGCAGCTGGGCAGGGGATAACGAGCAGTACTTC
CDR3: CASSWAGDNEQYF

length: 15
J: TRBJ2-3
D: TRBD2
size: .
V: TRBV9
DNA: TGTGCCAGCACCGCAAGCGGGAGAGTCACAGATACGCAGTATTTT
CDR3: CASTASGRVTDTQYF

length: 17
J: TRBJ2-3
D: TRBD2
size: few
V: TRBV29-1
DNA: TGCAGCGTGTATGGGACTAGCGGGACTCTCACCACAGATACGCAGTATTTT
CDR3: CSVYGTSGTLTTDTQYF

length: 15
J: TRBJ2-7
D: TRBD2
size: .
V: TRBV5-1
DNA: TGCGCCAGCAGCTTGGCCGGGGGGGTAGACTACGAGCAGTACTTC
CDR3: CASSLAGGVDYEQYF

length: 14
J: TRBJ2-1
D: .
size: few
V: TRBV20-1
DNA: TGCAGTGCTAACCCGGGACACTCCTACAATGAGCAGTTCTTC
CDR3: CSANPGHSYNEQFF

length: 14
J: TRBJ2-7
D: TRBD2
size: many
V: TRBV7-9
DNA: TGTGCCAGCAGCCCGGGGACTAGCTCCTACGAGCAGTACTTC
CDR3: CASSPGTSSYEQYF

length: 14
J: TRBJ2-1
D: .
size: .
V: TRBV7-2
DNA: TGTGCCAGCAGCCGCCTAGCGAGTTACAATGAGCAGTTCTTC
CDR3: CASSRLASYNEQFF

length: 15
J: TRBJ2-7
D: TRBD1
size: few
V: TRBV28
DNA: TGTGCCAGCAGTTCCTCGGGACAGGGAGGGTACGAGCAGTACTTC
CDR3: CASSSSGQGGYEQYF

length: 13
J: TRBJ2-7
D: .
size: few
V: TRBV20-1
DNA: TGCAGTGCTAGTAGGCTCGGACCCTACGAGCAGTACTTC
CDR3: CSASRLGPYEQYF

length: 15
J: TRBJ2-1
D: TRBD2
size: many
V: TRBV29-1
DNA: TGCAGCGTTCGGGAGGCGGGAGGTTCGTACAATGAGCAGTTCTTC
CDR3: CSVREAGGSYNEQFF

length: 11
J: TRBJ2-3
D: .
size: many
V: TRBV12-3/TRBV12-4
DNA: TGTGCCAGCAGCATCACAGATACGCAGTATTTT
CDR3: CASSITDTQYF

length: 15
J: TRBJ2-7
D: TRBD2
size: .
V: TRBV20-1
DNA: TGCAGTGCTAGAGAACCAGCGGGAGGGCACCCCGAGCAGTACTTC
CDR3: CSAREPAGGHPEQYF

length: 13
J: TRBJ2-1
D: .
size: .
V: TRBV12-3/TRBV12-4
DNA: TGTGCCAGCAGTCCCAATGTGGCTCCTGAGCAGTTCTTC
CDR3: CASSPNVAPEQFF

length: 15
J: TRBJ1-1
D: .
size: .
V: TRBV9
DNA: TGTGCCAGCAGCGTAGGTTATGGGATGGACACTGAAGCTTTCTTT
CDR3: CASSVGYGMDTEAFF

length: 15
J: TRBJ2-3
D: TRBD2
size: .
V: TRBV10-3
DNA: TGTGCCATCAATGAAGCGGGAGGGGACGCAGATACGCAGTATTTT
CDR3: CAINEAGGDADTQYF